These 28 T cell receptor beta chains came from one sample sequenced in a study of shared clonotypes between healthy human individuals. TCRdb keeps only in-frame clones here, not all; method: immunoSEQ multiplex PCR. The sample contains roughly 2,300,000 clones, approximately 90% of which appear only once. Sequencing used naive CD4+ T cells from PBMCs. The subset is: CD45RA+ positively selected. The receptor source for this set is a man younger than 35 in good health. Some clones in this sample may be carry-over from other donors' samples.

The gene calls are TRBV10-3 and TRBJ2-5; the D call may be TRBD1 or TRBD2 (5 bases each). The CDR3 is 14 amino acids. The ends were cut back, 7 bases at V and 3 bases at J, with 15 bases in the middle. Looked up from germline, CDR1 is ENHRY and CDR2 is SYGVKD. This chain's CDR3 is CAITSNGAEETQYF. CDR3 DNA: TGTGCCATCACCAGTAACGGGGCCGAAGAGACCCAGTACTTC.

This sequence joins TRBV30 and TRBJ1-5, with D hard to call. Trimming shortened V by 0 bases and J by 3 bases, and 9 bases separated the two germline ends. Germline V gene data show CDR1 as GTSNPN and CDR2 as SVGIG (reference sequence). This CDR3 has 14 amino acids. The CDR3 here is CAWSVMAVNQPQHF. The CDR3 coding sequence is TGTGCCTGGAGTGTCATGGCAGTCAATCAGCCCCAGCATTTT.

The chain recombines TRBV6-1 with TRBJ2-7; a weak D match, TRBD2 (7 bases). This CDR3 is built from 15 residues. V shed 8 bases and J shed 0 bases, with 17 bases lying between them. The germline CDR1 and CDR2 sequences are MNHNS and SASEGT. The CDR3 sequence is CASLTRGLSSYEQYF. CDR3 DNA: TGTGCCAGCCTAACGCGGGGGCTAAGCTCCTACGAGCAGTACTTC.

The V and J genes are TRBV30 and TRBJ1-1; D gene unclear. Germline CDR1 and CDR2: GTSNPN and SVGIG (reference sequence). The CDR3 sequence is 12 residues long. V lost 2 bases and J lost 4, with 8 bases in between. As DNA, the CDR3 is TGTGCCTGGAGTCAGACGAGCACTGAAGCTTTCTTT. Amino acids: CAWSQTSTEAFF.

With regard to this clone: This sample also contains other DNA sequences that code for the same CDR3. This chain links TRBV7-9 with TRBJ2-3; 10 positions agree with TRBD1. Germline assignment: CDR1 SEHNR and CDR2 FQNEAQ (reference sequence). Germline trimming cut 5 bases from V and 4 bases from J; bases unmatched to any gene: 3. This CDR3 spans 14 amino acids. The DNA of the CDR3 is TGTGCCAGCAGCCTAGGACAGGGGGCAGATACGCAGTATTTT. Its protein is CASSLGQGADTQYF.

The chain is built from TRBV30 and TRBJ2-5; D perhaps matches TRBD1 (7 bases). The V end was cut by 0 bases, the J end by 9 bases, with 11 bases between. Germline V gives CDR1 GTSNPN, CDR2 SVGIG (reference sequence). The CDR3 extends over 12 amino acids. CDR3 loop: CAWSVDREAQYF. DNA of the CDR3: TGTGCCTGGAGTGTAGACAGGGAGGCCCAGTACTTC.

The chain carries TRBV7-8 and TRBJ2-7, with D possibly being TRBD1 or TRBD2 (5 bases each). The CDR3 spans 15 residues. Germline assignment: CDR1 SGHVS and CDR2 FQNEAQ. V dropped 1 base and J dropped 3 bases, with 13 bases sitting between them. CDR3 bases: TGTGCCAGCAGCTTAGGAGGGACGGACCACTACGAGCAGTACTTC. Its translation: CASSLGGTDHYEQYF.

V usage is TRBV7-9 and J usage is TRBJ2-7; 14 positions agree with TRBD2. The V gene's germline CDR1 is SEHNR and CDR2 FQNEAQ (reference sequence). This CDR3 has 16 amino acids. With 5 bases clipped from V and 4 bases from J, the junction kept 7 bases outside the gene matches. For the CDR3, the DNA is TGTGCCAGCAGCCCCGGGGGACTAGCGGGAGCGTACGAGCAGTACTTC. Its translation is CASSPGGLAGAYEQYF.

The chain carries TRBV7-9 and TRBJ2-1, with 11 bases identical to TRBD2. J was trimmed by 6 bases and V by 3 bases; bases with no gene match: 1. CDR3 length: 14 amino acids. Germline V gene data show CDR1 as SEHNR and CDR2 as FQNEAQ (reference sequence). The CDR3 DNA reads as TGTGCCAGCAGCTTGGGGACTAGCGGCAATGAGCAGTTCTTC. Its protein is CASSLGTSGNEQFF.

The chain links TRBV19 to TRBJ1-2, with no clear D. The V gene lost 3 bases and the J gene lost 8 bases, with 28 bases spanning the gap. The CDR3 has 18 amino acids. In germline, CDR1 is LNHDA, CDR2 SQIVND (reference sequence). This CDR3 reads CASSIAYYVSSGTGGYTF. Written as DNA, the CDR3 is TGTGCCAGTAGTATCGCGTACTACGTTTCGTCAGGTACTGGCGGCTACACCTTC.

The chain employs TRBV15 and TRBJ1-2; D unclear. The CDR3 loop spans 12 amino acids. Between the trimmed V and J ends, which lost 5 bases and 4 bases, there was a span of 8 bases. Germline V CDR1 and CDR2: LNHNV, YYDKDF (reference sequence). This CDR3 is CATSEATYGYTF. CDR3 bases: TGTGCCACCAGCGAGGCTACCTATGGCTACACCTTC.

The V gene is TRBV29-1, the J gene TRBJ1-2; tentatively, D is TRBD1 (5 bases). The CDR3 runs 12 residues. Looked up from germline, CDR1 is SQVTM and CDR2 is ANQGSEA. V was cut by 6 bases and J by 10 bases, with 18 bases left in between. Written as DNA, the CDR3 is TGCAGCGTATCCGGCTACAGGTTGGACTACACCTTC. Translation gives CSVSGYRLDYTF.

CDR3 loop: CSVEKQTDNEQFF. CDR3 nucleotides: TGCAGCGTTGAAAAACAGACGGACAATGAGCAGTTCTTC. The chain links TRBV29-1 to TRBJ2-1; D not resolved. The germline CDR1 and CDR2 sequences are SQVTM and ANQGSEA. This CDR3 has 13 residues. The V gene lost 2 bases and the J gene lost 5 bases, with 10 bases spanning the gap.

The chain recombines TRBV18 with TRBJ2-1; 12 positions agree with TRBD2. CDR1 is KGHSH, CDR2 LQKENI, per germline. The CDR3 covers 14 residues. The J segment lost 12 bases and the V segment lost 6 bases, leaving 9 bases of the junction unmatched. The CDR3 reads CASSETSGSFGQFF. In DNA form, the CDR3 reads TGTGCCAGCTCGGAGACTAGCGGGAGTTTCGGGCAGTTCTTC.

CDR3 in DNA: TGTGCCAGCAGTGCGCATATTAACACAGAGAACACTGAAGCTTTCTTT. Translation gives CASSAHINTENTEAFF. The V and J genes are TRBV6-1 and TRBJ1-1, with no clear D. Trimming shortened V by 4 bases and J by 1 base, and 16 bases separated the two germline ends. This CDR3 is 16 amino acids long. Germline loops: CDR1 MNHNS, CDR2 SASEGT.

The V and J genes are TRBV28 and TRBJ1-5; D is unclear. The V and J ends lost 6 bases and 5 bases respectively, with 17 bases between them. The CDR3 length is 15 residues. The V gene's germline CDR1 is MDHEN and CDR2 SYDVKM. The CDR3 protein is CASSSPHLGDQPQHF. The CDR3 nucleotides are TGTGCCAGCAGCTCCCCTCACCTTGGAGATCAGCCCCAGCATTTT.

CDR3 loop: CASSVGTNGYTF. CDR3 bases: TGTGCCAGCAGTGTCGGGACAAATGGCTACACCTTC. The chain has TRBV28 and TRBJ1-2, with a possible D match to TRBD1 (6 bases). Germline CDR1 and CDR2: MDHEN and SYDVKM. This CDR3 comprises 12 residues. V was clipped by 5 bases and J by 6 bases, with 10 bases between them.

DNA for the CDR3: TGTGCCAGCAGCGGTCCTGAAGGCCCTAACTATGGCTACACCTTC. It translates to CASSGPEGPNYGYTF. This rearrangement joins TRBV2 to TRBJ1-2; D is ambiguous. Trimming shortened V by 6 bases and J by 0 bases, and 14 bases separated the two germline ends. The CDR3 has 15 residues. In germline, CDR1 is SNHLY, CDR2 FYNNEI.

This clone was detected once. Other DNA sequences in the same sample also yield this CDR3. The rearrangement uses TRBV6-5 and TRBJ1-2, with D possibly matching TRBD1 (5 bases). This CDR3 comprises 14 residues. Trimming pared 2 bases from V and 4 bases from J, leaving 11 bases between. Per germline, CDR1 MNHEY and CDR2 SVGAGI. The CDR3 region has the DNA TGTGCCAGCAGTTACGGTCAGGGAGGCTATGGCTACACCTTC. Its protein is CASSYGQGGYGYTF.

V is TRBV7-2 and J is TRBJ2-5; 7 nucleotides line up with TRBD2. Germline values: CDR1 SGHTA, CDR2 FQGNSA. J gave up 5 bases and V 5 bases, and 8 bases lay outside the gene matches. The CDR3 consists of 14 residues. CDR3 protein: CASSQRGSIETQYF. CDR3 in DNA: TGTGCCAGCAGCCAGCGGGGCAGTATCGAGACCCAGTACTTC.

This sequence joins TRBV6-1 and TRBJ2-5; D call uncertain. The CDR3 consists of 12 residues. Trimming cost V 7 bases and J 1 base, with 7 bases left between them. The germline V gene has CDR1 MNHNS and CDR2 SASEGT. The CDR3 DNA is TGTGCCAGCACCCCGGTCCAAGAGACCCAGTACTTC. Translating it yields CASTPVQETQYF.

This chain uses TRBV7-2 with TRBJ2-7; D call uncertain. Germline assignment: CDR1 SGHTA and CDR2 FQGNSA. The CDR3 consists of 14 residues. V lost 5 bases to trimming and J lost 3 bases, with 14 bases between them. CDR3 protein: CASSPTWENYEQYF. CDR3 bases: TGTGCCAGCAGCCCGACCTGGGAAAACTACGAGCAGTACTTC.

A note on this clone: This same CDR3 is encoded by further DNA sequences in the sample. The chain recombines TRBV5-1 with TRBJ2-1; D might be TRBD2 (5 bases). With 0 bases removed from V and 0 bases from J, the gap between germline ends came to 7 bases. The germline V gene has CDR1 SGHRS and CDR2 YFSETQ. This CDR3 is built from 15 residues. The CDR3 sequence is CASSLVRASYNEQFF. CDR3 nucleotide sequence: TGCGCCAGCAGCTTGGTGCGGGCCTCCTACAATGAGCAGTTCTTC.

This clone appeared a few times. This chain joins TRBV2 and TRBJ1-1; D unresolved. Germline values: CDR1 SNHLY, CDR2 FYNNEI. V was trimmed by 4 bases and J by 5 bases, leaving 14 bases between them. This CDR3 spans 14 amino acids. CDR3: CASSVAHSGTEAFF. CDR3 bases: TGTGCCAGCAGTGTTGCTCATTCGGGTACTGAAGCTTTCTTT.

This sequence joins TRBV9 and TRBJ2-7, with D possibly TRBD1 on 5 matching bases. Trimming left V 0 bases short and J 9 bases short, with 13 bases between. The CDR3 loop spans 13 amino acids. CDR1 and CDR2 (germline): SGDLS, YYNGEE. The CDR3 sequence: CASSVEGVGVQYF. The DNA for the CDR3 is TGTGCCAGCAGCGTAGAAGGGGTAGGGGTGCAGTACTTC.

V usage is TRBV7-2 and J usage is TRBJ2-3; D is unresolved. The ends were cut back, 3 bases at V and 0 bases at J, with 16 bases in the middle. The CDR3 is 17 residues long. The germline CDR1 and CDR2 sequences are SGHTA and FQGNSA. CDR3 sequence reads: CASSLSQTRSSTDTQYF. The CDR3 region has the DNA TGTGCCAGCAGCTTGAGCCAAACACGTTCTAGCACAGATACGCAGTATTTT.

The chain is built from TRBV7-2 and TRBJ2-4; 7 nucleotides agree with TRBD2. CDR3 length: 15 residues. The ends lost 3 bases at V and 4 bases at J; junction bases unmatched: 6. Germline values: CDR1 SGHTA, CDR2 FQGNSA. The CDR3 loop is CASSLGGVGKNIQYF. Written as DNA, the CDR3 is TGTGCCAGCAGCTTGGGAGGGGTCGGGAAAAACATTCAGTACTTC.

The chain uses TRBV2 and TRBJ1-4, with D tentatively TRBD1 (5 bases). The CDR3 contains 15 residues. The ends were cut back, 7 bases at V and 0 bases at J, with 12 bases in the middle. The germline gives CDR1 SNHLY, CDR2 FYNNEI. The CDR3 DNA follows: TGTGCCAGCAAGCGAGACAGAGCAACTAATGAAAAACTGTTTTTT. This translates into CASKRDRATNEKLFF.